This T cell receptor (beta chain) was documented in a study of beta chain features in type 1 diabetes. For the study at large: When patients were set against healthy donors, age, gender and cell yields were similar. The study's findings and limits: Significant though moderate, a shortening of TCRB CDR3s appeared in all four CD4+ subsets of Type 1 diabetes patients.

Post-sort purity exceeded 98% for all sorted populations. Every isolated RNA sample was fully reverse transcribed, so sequencing captured expressed TCRB transcripts. Clones were sequenced by immunoSEQ multiplex PCR, and TCRdb holds only the in-frame ones, with some missing. The sample records over 350,000 clones, more than 13% being singletons. Germline V gene data show CDR1 as SGHTA and CDR2 as FQGNSA. Trimming removed 5 bases from V and 4 bases from J; junction bases left unmatched: 8. The CDR3 has 16 amino acids. A note on this clone: Its target is unknown.

The clonotype comes from a woman between 18 and 29 years old in good health. V gene TRBV7-2 combines with J gene TRBJ2-2; 9 nucleotides align to TRBD1. Sequencing input: naive CD4+ T cells from blood. The CDR3 region has the DNA TGTGCCAGCAGCCCGCAACAGGGGGCGGTCACCGGGGAGCTGTTTTTT. Amino acid sequence: CASSPQQGAVTGELFF.